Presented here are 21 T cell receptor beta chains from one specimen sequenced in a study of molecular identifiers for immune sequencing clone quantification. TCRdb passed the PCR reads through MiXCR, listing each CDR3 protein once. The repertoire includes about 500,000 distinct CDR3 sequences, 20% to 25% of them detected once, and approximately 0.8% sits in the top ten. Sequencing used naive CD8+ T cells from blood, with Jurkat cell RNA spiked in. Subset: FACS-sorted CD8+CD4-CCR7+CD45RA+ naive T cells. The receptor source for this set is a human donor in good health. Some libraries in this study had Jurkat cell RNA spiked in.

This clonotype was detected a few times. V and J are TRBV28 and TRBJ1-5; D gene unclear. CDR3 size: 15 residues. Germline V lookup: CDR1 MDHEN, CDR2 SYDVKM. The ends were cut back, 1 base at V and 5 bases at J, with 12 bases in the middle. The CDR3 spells CASSLFGSTDQPQHF. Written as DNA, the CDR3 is TGTGCCAGCAGTTTATTCGGGAGCACCGATCAGCCCCAGCATTTT.

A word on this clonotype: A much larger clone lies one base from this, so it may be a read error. The CDR3 sequence is CASSCDEGNTEAFF. CDR3 DNA: TGTGCCAGCAGTTGCGACGAGGGCAACACTGAAGCTTTCTTT. This chain joins TRBV6-2 or TRBV6-3 and TRBJ1-1, with D unresolved. Germline V CDR1 and CDR2: MNHEY, SVGEGT. This CDR3 contains 14 residues. V was pared by 4 bases and J by 2 bases, with 11 bases between.

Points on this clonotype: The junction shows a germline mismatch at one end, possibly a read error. DNA for the CDR3: TGCACCAGCAGCCTCGACCAGGGGGCGCGAGGGAACACTGAAGCTTTCTTT. Translated, it gives CTSSLDQGARGNTEAFF. The chain combines TRBV4-1 with TRBJ1-1; 8 bases are shared with TRBD1. The CDR3 extends over 17 amino acids. Germline V CDR1 and CDR2: MGHRA, YSYEKL.

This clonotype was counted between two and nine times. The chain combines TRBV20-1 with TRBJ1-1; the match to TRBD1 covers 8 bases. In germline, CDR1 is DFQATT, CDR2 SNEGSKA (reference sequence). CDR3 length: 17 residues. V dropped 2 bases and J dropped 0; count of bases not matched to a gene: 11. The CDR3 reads CSARSGQDNLLNTEAFF. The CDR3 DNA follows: TGCAGTGCTAGATCGGGACAGGACAACCTCCTGAACACTGAAGCTTTCTTT.

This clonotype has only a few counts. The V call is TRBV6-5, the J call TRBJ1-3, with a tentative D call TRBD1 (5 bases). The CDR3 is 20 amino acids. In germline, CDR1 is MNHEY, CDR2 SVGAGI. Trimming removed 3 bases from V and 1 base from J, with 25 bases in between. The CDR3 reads CASSYHAEGAPGGSGNTIYF. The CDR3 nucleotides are TGTGCCAGCAGTTATCACGCTGAGGGCGCCCCCGGGGGATCTGGAAACACCATATATTTT.

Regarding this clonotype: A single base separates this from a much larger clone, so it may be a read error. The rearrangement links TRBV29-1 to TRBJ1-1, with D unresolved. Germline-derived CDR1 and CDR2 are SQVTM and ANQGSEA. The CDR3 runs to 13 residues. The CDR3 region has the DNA TGCAGCGCTGAAACATCCTCAGGCACTGAAGCTTTCTTT. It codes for CSAETSSGTEAFF.

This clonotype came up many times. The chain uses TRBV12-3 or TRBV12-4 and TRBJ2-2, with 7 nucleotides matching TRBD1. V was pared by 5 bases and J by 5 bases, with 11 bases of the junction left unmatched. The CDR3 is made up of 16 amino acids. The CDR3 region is CASSERRQGRTGELFF. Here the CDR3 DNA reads TGTGCCAGCAGTGAAAGACGACAGGGACGAACCGGGGAGCTGTTTTTT.

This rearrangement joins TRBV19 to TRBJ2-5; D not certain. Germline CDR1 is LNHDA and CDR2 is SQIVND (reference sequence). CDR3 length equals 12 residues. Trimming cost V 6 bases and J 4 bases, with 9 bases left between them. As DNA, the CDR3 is TGTGCCAGTAGCCCGAAGGGAGAGACCCAGTACTTC. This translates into CASSPKGETQYF.

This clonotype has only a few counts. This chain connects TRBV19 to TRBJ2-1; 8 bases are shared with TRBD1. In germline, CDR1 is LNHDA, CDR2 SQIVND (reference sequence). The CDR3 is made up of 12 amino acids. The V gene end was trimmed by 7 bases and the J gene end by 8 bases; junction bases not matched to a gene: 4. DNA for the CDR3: TGTGCCAGTAAGCAGGGGGCCGATGAGCAGTTCTTC. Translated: CASKQGADEQFF.

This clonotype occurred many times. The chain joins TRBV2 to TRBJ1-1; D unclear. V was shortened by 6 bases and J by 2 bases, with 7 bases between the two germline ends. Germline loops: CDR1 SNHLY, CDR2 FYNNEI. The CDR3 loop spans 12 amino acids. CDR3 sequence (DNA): TGTGCCAGCAGAGGATTTAACACTGAAGCTTTCTTT. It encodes CASRGFNTEAFF.

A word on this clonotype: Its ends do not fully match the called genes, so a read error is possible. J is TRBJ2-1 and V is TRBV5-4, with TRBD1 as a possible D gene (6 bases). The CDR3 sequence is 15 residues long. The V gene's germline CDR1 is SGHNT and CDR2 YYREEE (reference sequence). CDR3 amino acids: CASSQLQRTDNGQFF. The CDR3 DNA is TGTGCCAGCAGCCAGCTGCAGCGGACAGACAATGGGCAGTTCTTC.

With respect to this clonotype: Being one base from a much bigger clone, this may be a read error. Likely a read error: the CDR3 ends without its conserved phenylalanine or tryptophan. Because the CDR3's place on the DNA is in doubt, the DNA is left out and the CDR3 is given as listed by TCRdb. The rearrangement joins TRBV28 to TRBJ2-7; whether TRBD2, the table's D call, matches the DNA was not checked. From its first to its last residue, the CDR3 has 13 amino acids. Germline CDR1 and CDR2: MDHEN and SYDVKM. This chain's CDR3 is CATFKRGLAGGFL.

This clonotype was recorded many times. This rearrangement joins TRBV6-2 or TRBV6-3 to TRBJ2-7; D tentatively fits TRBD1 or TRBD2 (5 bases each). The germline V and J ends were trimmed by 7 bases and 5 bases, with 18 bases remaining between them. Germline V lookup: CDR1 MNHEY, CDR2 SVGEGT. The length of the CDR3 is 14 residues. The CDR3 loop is CASTPGPNQHEQYF. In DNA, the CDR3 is TGTGCCAGCACTCCGGGACCCAACCAGCACGAGCAGTACTTC.

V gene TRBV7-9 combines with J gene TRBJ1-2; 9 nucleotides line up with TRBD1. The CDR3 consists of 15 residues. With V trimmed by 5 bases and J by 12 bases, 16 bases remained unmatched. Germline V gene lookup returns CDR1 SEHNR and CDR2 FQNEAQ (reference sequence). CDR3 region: CASSTILEDRGKHTF. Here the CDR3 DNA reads TGTGCCAGCAGCACAATATTGGAGGACAGGGGAAAACACACCTTC.

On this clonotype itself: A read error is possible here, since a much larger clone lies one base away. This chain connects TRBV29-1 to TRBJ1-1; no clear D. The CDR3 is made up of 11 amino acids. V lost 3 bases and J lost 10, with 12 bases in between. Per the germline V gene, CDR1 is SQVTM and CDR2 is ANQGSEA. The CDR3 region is CSVDASRGAFF. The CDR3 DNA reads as TGCAGCGTTGATGCAAGTCGGGGAGCTTTCTTT.

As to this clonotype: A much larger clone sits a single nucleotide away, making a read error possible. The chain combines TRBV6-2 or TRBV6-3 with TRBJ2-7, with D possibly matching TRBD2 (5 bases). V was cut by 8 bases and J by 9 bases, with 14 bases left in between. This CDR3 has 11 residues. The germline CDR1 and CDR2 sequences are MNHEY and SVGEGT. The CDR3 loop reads CASWDFEGQYF. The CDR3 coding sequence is TGTGCCAGCTGGGATTTTGAGGGGCAGTACTTC.

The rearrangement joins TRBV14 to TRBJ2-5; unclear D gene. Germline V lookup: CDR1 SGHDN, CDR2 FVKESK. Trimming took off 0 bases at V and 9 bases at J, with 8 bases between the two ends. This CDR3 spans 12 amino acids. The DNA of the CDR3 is TGTGCCAGCAGCCAAGAACCGGCGGCCCAGTACTTC. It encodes CASSQEPAAQYF.

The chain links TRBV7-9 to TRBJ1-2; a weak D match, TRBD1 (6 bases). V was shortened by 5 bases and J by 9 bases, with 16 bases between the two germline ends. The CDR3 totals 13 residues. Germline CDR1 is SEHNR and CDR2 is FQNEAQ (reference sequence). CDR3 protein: CASSLDRQESYTF. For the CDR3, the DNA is TGTGCCAGCAGCCTTGATCGACAGGAGAGCTACACCTTC.

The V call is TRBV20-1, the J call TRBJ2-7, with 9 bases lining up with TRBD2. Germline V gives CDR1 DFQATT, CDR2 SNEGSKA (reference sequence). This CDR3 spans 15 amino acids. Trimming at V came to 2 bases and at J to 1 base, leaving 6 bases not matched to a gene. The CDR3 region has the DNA TGCAGTGCTAGACCCTATAGCGGGAGTTCCTACGAGCAGTACTTC. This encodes CSARPYSGSSYEQYF.

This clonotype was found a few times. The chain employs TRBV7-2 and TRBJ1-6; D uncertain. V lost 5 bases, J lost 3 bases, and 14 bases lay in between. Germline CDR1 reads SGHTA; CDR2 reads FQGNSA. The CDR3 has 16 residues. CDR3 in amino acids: CASSGYLKVYNSPLHF. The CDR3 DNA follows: TGTGCCAGCAGCGGATATCTCAAAGTCTATAATTCACCCCTCCACTTT.

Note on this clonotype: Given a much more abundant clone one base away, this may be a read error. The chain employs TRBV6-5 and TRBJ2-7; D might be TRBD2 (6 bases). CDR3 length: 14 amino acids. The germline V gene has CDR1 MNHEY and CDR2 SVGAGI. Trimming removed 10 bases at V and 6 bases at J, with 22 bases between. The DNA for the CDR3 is TGTGCCAACAACAAAGCAGCGGGTGAGGTCGAGCAGTACTTC. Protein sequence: CANNKAAGEVEQYF.